This TCR beta chain derives from a study of PD-1 blockade in classical Hodgkin lymphoma. As for the study in general: Patients had nivolumab dosed at 3 mg/kg, delivered intravenously every 2 weeks. Study observations and caveats: A reduction in baseline TCR diversity was reportedly seen in newly diagnosed patients relative to healthy donors. By C4D1, CD4+ diversity increased significantly, especially in complete responders.

This table comes from immunoSEQ multiplex PCR, and its TCRdb copy is limited to in-frame clones, with some not included. The sample has 90,000 to 130,000 clones, 80% to 90% seen once. The CDR3 has 15 amino acids. Germline loops: CDR1 KGHSH, CDR2 LQKENI. The V gene end was trimmed by 5 bases and the J gene end by 3 bases; junction bases not matched to a gene: 8. Autologous stem cell transplantation was followed by relapse in every patient, and brentuximab vedotin exposure varied. As concerns this clone: The target antigen is unknown.

This receptor was taken from a human donor with classical Hodgkin lymphoma. This chain links TRBV18 with TRBJ1-1, with 8 bases that match TRBD1. The source was peripheral blood mononuclear cells (PBMCs), collected before the second cycle of nivolumab. The chain's CDR3 is CASSNDRGGYTEAFF. DNA for the CDR3: TGTGCCAGCTCAAATGACAGGGGAGGTTACACTGAAGCTTTCTTT.